This T cell receptor (beta chain) was identified during a study of T cells in localized non-small cell lung cancer. Sequenced by immunoSEQ multiplex PCR; TCRdb stores in-frame clones only, minus some. Among over 20,000 clones listed, 75% to 90% were seen once. Remarks on this clone: Antigen: not known.

Study-wide points: The tumor had only one region sequenced, so heterogeneity remains possible. Clonality peaked in uninvolved adjacent lung rather than tumor.

This CDR3 is built from 14 residues. Trimming removed 4 bases from V and 6 bases from J, with 16 bases in between. Germline CDR1 reads SGHTA; CDR2 reads FQGNSA. The sequence derives from a male donor older than 55 with stage II squamous cell lung carcinoma. The sample was peripheral blood, taken before any cancer treatment. The chain links TRBV7-2 to TRBJ2-7, with D hard to call. CDR3 loop: CASSSEFLTGEQYF. CDR3 bases: TGTGCCAGCAGCTCCGAGTTCCTAACGGGCGAGCAGTACTTC.